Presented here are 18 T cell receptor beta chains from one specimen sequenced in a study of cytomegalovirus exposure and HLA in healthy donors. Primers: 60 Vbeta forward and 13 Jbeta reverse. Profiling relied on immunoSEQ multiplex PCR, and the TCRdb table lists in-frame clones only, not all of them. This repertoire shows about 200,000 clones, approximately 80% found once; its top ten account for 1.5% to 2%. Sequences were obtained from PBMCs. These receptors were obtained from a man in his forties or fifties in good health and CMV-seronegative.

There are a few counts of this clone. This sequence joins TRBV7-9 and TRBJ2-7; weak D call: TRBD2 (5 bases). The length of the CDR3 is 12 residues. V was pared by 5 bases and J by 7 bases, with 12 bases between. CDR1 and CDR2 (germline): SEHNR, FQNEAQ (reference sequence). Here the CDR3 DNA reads TGTGCCAGCAGCCCCCCCACGGGGGAGCAGTACTTC. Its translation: CASSPPTGEQYF.

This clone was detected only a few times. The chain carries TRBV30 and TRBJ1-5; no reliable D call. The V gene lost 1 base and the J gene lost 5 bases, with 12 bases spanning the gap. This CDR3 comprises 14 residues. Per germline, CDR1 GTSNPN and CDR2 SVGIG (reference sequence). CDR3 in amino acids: CAWSGDFSYQPQHF. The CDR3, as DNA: TGTGCCTGGAGTGGCGACTTCTCTTATCAGCCCCAGCATTTT.

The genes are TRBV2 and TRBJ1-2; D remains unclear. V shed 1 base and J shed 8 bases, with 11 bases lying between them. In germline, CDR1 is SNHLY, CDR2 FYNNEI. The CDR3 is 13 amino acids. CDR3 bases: TGTGCCAGCAGTGAAGAGGTTGACGGGGGCTACACCTTC. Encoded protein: CASSEEVDGGYTF.

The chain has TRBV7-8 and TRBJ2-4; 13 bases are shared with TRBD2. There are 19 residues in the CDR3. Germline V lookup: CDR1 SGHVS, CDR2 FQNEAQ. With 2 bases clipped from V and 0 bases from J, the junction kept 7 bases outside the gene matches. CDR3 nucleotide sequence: TGTGCCAGCAGCTTAAGGGGGACTAGCGGGGTGATAGCCAAAAACATTCAGTACTTC. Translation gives CASSLRGTSGVIAKNIQYF.

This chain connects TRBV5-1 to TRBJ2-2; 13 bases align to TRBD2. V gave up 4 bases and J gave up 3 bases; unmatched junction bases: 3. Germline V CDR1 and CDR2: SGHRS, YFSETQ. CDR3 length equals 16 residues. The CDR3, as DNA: TGCGCCAGCAGCCACGGACTAGCGGGAGACACCGGGGAGCTGTTTTTT. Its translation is CASSHGLAGDTGELFF.

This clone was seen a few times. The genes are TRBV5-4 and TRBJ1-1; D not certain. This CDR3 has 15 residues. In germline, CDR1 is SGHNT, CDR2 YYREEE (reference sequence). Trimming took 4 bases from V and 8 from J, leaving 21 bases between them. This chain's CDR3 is CASSPRSLGEAEAFF. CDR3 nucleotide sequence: TGTGCCAGCAGCCCCCGGAGTCTGGGTGAAGCGGAAGCTTTCTTT. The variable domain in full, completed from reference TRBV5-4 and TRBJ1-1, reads ETGVTQSPTHLIKTRGQQVTLRCSSQSGHNTVSWYQQALGQGPQFIFQYYREEENGRGNFPPRFSGLQFPNYSSELNVNALELDDSALYLCASSPRSLGEAEAFFGQGTRLTVV.

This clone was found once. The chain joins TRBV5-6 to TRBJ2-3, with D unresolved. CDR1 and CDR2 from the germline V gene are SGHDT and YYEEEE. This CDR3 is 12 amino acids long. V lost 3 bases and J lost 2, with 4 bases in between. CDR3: CASSSFTDTQYF. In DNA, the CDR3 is TGTGCCAGCAGCTCCTTCACAGATACGCAGTATTTT.

CDR3 protein: CASRRQTVPEAFF. The CDR3 DNA reads TGTGCCAGTAGGAGACAGACAGTCCCTGAAGCTTTCTTT. The V and J genes are TRBV19 and TRBJ1-1; the D gene is possibly TRBD1 (5 bases). Germline V gives CDR1 LNHDA, CDR2 SQIVND (reference sequence). Trimming shortened V by 6 bases and J by 6 bases, and 14 bases separated the two germline ends. This CDR3 comprises 13 residues. The full variable domain, its missing parts supplied by reference TRBV19 and TRBJ1-1, is DGGITQSPKYLFRKEGQNVTLSCEQNLNHDAMYWYRQDPGQGLRLIYYSQIVNDFQKGDIAEGYSVSREKKESFPLTVTSAQKNPTAFYLCASRRQTVPEAFFGQGTRLTVV.

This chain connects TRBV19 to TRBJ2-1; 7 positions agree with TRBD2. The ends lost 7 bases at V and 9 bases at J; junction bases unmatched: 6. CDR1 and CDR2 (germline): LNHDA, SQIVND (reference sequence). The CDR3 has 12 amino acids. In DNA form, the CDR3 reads TGTGCCAGTAATCCCGCTAGCGGTGAGCAGTTCTTC. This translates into CASNPASGEQFF.

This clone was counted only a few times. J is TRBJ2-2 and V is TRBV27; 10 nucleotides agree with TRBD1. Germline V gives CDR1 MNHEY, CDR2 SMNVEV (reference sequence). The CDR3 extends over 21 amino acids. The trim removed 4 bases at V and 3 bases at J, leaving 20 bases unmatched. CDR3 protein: CASSWQQIIPGQGKDTGELFF. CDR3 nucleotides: TGTGCCAGCAGTTGGCAGCAGATTATACCGGGACAGGGGAAGGACACCGGGGAGCTGTTTTTT.

The CDR3 DNA reads as TGTGCCTGGATCAGGACTAGCGGGGCAACGGATACGCAGTATTTT. Its protein product is CAWIRTSGATDTQYF. This chain uses TRBV30 with TRBJ2-3; TRBD2 matches at 12 bases. This CDR3 is 15 amino acids long. Trimming cost V 4 bases and J 6 bases; bases outside gene matches: 8. The germline CDR1 and CDR2 sequences are GTSNPN and SVGIG (reference sequence). The entire variable domain, with the rest obtained from reference TRBV30 and TRBJ2-3, is as follows: SQTIHQWPATLVQPVGSPLSLECTVEGTSNPNLYWYRQAAGRGLQLLFYSVGIGQISSEVPQNLSASRPQDRQFILSSKKLLLSDSGFYLCAWIRTSGATDTQYFGPGTRLTVL.

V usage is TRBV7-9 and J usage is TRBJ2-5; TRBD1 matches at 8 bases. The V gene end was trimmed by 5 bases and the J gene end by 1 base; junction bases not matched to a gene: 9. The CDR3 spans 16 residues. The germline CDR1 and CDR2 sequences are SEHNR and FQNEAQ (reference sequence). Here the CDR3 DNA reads TGTGCCAGCAGCCCCGCACTGGACAGGGTCCAAGAGACCCAGTACTTC. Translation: CASSPALDRVQETQYF.

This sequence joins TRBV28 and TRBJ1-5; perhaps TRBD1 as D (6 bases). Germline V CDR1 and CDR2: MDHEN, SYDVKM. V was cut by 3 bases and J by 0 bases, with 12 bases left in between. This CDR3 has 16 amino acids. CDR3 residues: CASSLTGYNSNQPQHF. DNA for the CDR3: TGTGCCAGCAGTTTGACAGGCTACAATAGCAATCAGCCCCAGCATTTT.

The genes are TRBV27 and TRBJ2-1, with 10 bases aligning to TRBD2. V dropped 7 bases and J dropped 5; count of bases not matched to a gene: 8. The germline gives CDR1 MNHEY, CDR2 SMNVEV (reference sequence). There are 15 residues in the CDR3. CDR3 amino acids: CASNLLAGLDNEQFF. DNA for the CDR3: TGTGCCAGCAACCTACTAGCGGGACTCGACAATGAGCAGTTCTTC.

CDR3: CASSLARRGPTNEKLFF. CDR3 bases: TGTGCCAGCAGCTTAGCAAGGAGGGGGCCAACTAATGAAAAACTGTTTTTT. The chain links TRBV7-9 to TRBJ1-4, with 7 positions matching TRBD1. With V trimmed by 0 bases and J by 0 bases, 4 bases remained unmatched. CDR1 SEHNR and CDR2 FQNEAQ come from the germline V gene (reference sequence). The CDR3 has 17 amino acids. Together with reference TRBV7-9 and TRBJ1-4, the CDR3 gives the full variable domain: DTGVSQNPRHKITKRGQNVTFRCDPISEHNRLYWYRQTLGQGPEFLTYFQNEAQLEKSRLLSDRFSAERPKGSFSTLEIQRTEQGDSAMYLCASSLARRGPTNEKLFFGSGTQLSVL.

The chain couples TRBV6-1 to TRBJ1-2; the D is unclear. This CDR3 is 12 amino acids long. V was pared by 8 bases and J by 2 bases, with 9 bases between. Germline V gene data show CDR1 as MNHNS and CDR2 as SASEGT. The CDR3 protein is CASGMMNYGYTF. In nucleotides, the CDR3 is TGTGCCAGCGGCATGATGAACTATGGCTACACCTTC.

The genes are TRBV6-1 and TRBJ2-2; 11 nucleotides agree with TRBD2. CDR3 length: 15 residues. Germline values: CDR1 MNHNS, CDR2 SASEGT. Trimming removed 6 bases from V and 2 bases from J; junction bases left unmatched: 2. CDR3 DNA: TGTGCCAGCAGCGGACTAGCGGGCAACACCGGGGAGCTGTTTTTT. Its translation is CASSGLAGNTGELFF.

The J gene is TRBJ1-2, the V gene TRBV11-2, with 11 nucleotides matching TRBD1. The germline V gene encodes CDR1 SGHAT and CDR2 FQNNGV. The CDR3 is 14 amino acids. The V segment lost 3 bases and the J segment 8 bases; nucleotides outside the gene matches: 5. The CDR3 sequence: CASSLDRGREGYTF. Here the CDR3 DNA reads TGTGCCAGCAGCTTGGACAGGGGGCGGGAGGGCTACACCTTC.